This entry concerns a single T cell receptor (beta chain). After thawing and overnight rest, PBMC were stained with GMM-loaded CD1B tetramer, viability dye and anti-CD3 for sorting. CD1B tetramers were loaded with Rhodococcus equi-derived C32 glucose monomycolate. The trim removed 7 bases at V and 3 bases at J, leaving 10 bases unmatched. CDR1 is LNHDA and CDR2 is SQIVND in the germline V gene (reference sequence). The CDR3 has 16 amino acids. These data originate in a study of T cells in tuberculosis. Sequencing was performed with immunoSEQ multiplex PCR; in TCRdb, only in-frame clones are kept and a portion is missing. The sample lists about 58,000 clones, roughly 86% occurring once.

V usage is TRBV19 and J usage is TRBJ1-4; 8 bases line up with TRBD1. Sequencing was done on a sample of CD1b-GMM tetramer-negative cells sorted from PBMCs. The origin of this receptor is an adult woman with latent tuberculosis. CDR3 DNA: TGTGCCAGTACCATCGGACAGGGATTTCCTAATGAAAAACTGTTTTTT. Translation gives CASTIGQGFPNEKLFF.